The T cell receptor beta chain under discussion was sequenced for a study of naive and memory T cell subsets. This clonotype appeared many times. CDR3 length equals 13 residues. Germline loops: CDR1 SGHNT, CDR2 YYREEE (reference sequence). V gave up 0 bases and J gave up 7 bases; unmatched junction bases: 2. Ligated cDNA underwent four rounds of PCR with nested alpha and beta constant region primers and SP2. MiXCR, applied by TCRdb to the 5' RACE reads, yields one record per CDR3 protein. The table has about 48,000 distinct CDR3 sequences, about 4.4% seen once; the top ten hold around 0.8%. TCR cDNA received a 3' ligated oligonucleotide that carried a UMI.

The source of this sequence is a female donor in good health. The chain recombines TRBV5-4 with TRBJ1-2; 8 nucleotides agree with TRBD1. The CDR3: CASSLVQGGGYTF. Written as DNA, the CDR3 is TGTGCCAGCAGCTTGGTACAGGGGGGTGGCTACACCTTC.